A single TCR beta chain is shown here with its context. What it binds is unknown. The data stem from a study of long-term antiretroviral therapy in people with HIV. Study-level findings and limits: Information on adherence to ART, viral resistance or therapy changes was unavailable. Blood in the study was drawn between the mid-2000s and the late 2010s, possibly under older ART regimens, which may be less effective than current ones.

V lost 10 bases, J lost 1 base, and 7 bases stayed unmatched. The CDR3 extends over 14 amino acids. Germline-derived CDR1 and CDR2 are MNHNY and SVGAGI (reference sequence). At survey level, the immunoSEQ assay was run in its v3.0 version. Profiling relied on immunoSEQ multiplex PCR, and the TCRdb table lists in-frame clones only, not all of them. The data contain approximately 31,000 clones, 70% to 90% of them singletons. Here the sequenced sample was unsorted PBMCs, taken 1.1 years after starting antiretroviral therapy. The sequence derives from a man younger than 35 with HIV. The chain is built from TRBV6-6 and TRBJ2-1; TRBD2 aligns across 7 bases. The DNA for the CDR3 is TGTGCCACCACACCGGGGGGATCCTACAATGAGCAGTTCTTC. Its protein product is CATTPGGSYNEQFF.